This T cell receptor (beta chain) was recovered during a study of blood T cell repertoires in COVID-19. This clone was seen only once. Assay used: immunoSEQ multiplex PCR; TCRdb lists only in-frame clones, some missing. The sample holds around 480,000 clones, 88% seen once. This clonotype was sampled from a woman aged 45-65 years with COVID-19, enrolled during active disease. Material: peripheral blood.

The CDR3 nucleotides read TGCAGCGCCGAGGGGCCGTTGGGGGAGGGCACAGATACGCAGTATTTT. It translates to CSAEGPLGEGTDTQYF. The rearrangement uses TRBV29-1 and TRBJ2-3, with a possible D match to TRBD2 (6 bases). Germline loops: CDR1 SQVTM, CDR2 ANQGSEA. The CDR3 runs to 16 residues. The V end lost 7 bases, the J end lost 1 base, and 21 bases lay between the germline ends.